These T cell receptor beta chains were read from a single sample in a study of identical twins. MiXCR, run by TCRdb on the 5' RACE reads, gives a single entry per CDR3 protein. The sample records more than 400,000 distinct CDR3 sequences, around 15% being singletons. These data were likewise used in another study, on yellow fever vaccine responses in identical twins.

Material for sequencing was CD4+ T cells sorted from blood. The receptors stem from a woman between 18 and 29 years old in good health. CDR3s include the opening cysteine and the closing phenylalanine or tryptophan. Each record gives: D gene, clone size, V gene, J gene, CDR3 protein, CDR3 DNA. D genes are given only for firm matches. Only part of the rows carry a size: once, few, many, or a class if the clone is expanded.

>.|.|TRBV20-1|TRBJ2-5
CSARDAGLRETQYF
TGCAGTGCTAGAGACGCCGGACTGAGAGAGACCCAGTACTTC
>TRBD2|.|TRBV12-3/TRBV12-4|TRBJ2-3
CASSRSGADTDTQYF
TGTGCCAGCAGCCGTAGCGGGGCGGACACAGATACGCAGTATTTT
>TRBD1|.|TRBV5-1|TRBJ1-1
CASSLAGTGHTEAFF
TGCGCCAGCAGCTTGGCGGGGACAGGACACACTGAAGCTTTCTTT
>TRBD2|.|TRBV12-3/TRBV12-4|TRBJ2-7
CASSRRAGENEQYF
TGTGCCAGCAGCAGACGAGCGGGAGAAAACGAGCAGTACTTC
>TRBD2|.|TRBV28|TRBJ2-5
CASSSSGSSLETQYF
TGTGCCAGCAGTTCTAGCGGGAGTTCTTTAGAGACCCAGTACTTC
>.|few|TRBV18|TRBJ1-1
CASSRGAGAEAFF
TGTGCCAGCTCACGTGGTGCCGGGGCTGAAGCTTTCTTT
>.|many|TRBV12-3/TRBV12-4|TRBJ2-5
CASSNQETQYF
TGTGCCAGCAGCAACCAAGAGACCCAGTACTTC
>.|.|TRBV25-1|TRBJ1-1
CASRVDRYGAEAFF
TGTGCCAGCAGGGTAGACAGGTATGGTGCCGAAGCTTTCTTT
>.|few|TRBV2|TRBJ1-5
CASSRENRVSNQPQHF
TGTGCCAGCAGCCGGGAGAACAGGGTTAGCAATCAGCCCCAGCATTTT
>TRBD2|few|TRBV9|TRBJ2-1
CASSVVPSGDQFF
TGTGCCAGCAGCGTAGTCCCTAGCGGAGACCAGTTCTTC
>TRBD2|many|TRBV5-1|TRBJ2-7
CASSPAGASEQYF
TGCGCCAGCAGCCCAGCGGGAGCAAGTGAGCAGTACTTC
>.|.|TRBV5-8|TRBJ2-3
CASSLTHGDTQYF
TGTGCCAGCAGCTTGACACACGGAGATACGCAGTATTTT
>.|few|TRBV20-1|TRBJ1-1
CSASNHNSGTEAFF
TGCAGTGCTAGCAACCATAACTCAGGCACTGAAGCTTTCTTT
>.|.|TRBV5-1|TRBJ1-1
CASSLGMGFNTEAFF
TGCGCCAGCAGCTTGGGTATGGGATTCAACACTGAAGCTTTCTTT
>.|.|TRBV28|TRBJ2-1
CASSSFTAHEQFF
TGTGCCAGCAGTTCCTTCACAGCCCATGAGCAGTTCTTC
>TRBD1|few|TRBV6-1|TRBJ2-3
CASIELRAGGSDTQYF
TGTGCCAGCATCGAACTTCGTGCAGGGGGCTCGGATACGCAGTATTTT
>.|many|TRBV12-3/TRBV12-4|TRBJ1-4
CASSSDIGNEKLFF
TGTGCCAGCAGTTCGGATATTGGTAATGAAAAACTGTTTTTT
>TRBD1|.|TRBV18|TRBJ2-7
CASSTGTGGSYEQYF
TGTGCCAGCTCGACCGGGACAGGGGGGTCCTACGAGCAGTACTTC
>.|few|TRBV4-1|TRBJ1-1
CASSQDGFPGAEAFF
TGCGCCAGCAGCCAAGATGGGTTCCCAGGGGCTGAAGCTTTCTTT
>.|many|TRBV5-1|TRBJ2-1
CASSLVLGNNEQFF
TGCGCCAGCAGCTTGGTACTAGGAAACAATGAGCAGTTCTTC
>TRBD2|.|TRBV29-1|TRBJ2-5
CSVVSLAGGGETQYF
TGCAGCGTTGTGAGCCTAGCGGGAGGTGGAGAGACCCAGTACTTC
>.|few|TRBV7-2|TRBJ2-3
CASSPRLRTDTQYF
TGTGCCAGCAGCCCCCGACTACGCACAGATACGCAGTATTTT
>TRBD1|few|TRBV12-3/TRBV12-4|TRBJ2-5
CASSFRTGGLETQYF
TGTGCCAGCAGTTTCCGGACAGGGGGTTTGGAGACCCAGTACTTC
>.|.|TRBV5-1|TRBJ2-7
CASSLDPGSIYEQYF
TGCGCCAGCAGCTTGGACCCTGGGAGCATCTACGAGCAGTACTTC
>.|few|TRBV10-2|TRBJ1-2
CASSGAEGYTF
TGCGCCAGCAGTGGGGCGGAGGGCTACACCTTC
>.|.|TRBV12-3/TRBV12-4|TRBJ1-6
CASSSDTLALHF
TGTGCCAGCAGCTCTGACACTCTGGCCCTCCACTTT
>.|.|TRBV5-1|TRBJ2-1
CASSSGWGLGNEQFF
TGCGCCAGCAGCTCCGGGTGGGGCCTGGGTAATGAGCAGTTCTTC
>.|.|TRBV29-1|TRBJ2-5
CSVSGPDRRETQYF
TGCAGCGTTTCCGGTCCGGATCGGCGGGAGACCCAGTACTTC
>.|many|TRBV10-3|TRBJ1-1
CAIRGNTEAFF
TGTGCCATCAGAGGGAACACTGAAGCTTTCTTT
>TRBD1|.|TRBV12-3/TRBV12-4|TRBJ1-1
CASSLGNEGTGFFTEAFF
TGTGCCAGCAGTCTCGGAAATGAGGGGACAGGGTTTTTCACTGAAGCTTTCTTT
>.|.|TRBV20-1|TRBJ2-3
CSARDLFLERTDTQYF
TGCAGTGCTAGAGACCTCTTCCTGGAGAGAACAGATACGCAGTATTTT
>.|.|TRBV19|TRBJ2-3
CASSIAGRTTDTQYF
TGTGCCAGTAGTATAGCGGGCAGGACCACAGATACGCAGTATTTT
>.|many|TRBV5-1|TRBJ1-2
CASSLGTADGYTF
TGCGCCAGCAGCTTGGGTACGGCGGATGGCTACACCTTC
>.|.|TRBV7-8|TRBJ2-4
CASSLGAENIQYF
TGTGCCAGCAGCTTAGGGGCAGAAAACATTCAGTACTTC
>.|.|TRBV6-2/TRBV6-3|TRBJ1-5
CASSSGGSAVQPQHF
TGTGCCAGCAGTTCAGGAGGCAGCGCCGTTCAGCCCCAGCATTTT
>.|.|TRBV5-6|TRBJ2-5
CASSLGHRVSQTQYF
TGTGCCAGCAGCTTGGGTCACAGGGTCTCCCAGACCCAGTACTTC
>.|few|TRBV20-1|TRBJ2-5
CSARLGGPGETQYF
TGCAGTGCTAGACTGGGGGGGCCGGGGGAGACCCAGTACTTC
>.|.|TRBV28|TRBJ2-1
CASSFLQKSNEQFF
TGTGCCAGCAGTTTTTTACAGAAGAGCAATGAGCAGTTCTTC
>.|few|TRBV28|TRBJ1-5
CASQNSNQPQHF
TGTGCCAGCCAAAATAGCAATCAGCCCCAGCATTTT
>.|few|TRBV21-1|TRBJ2-1
CASIRKDFYNEQFF
TGTGCCAGCATCCGGAAAGATTTTTACAATGAGCAGTTCTTC
>.|few|TRBV12-5|TRBJ1-4
CASGMVATNEKLFF
TGTGCTAGTGGGATGGTGGCAACTAATGAAAAACTGTTTTTT
>TRBD1|.|TRBV10-3|TRBJ2-3
CAISESGQGRFTDTQYF
TGTGCCATCAGTGAGTCGGGACAGGGGAGGTTTACGGATACGCAGTATTTT
>.|few|TRBV28|TRBJ2-3
CASSYGLVIADTQYF
TGTGCCAGCAGTTACGGTCTAGTTATTGCAGATACGCAGTATTTT
>TRBD1|few|TRBV24-1|TRBJ2-3
CATSEGRGLVDTQYF
TGTGCCACCAGTGAGGGCAGGGGGTTGGTGGATACGCAGTATTTT
>TRBD2|.|TRBV20-1|TRBJ2-1
CSARGRTYNEQFF
TGCAGTGCACGCGGGAGGACCTACAATGAGCAGTTCTTC
>.|many|TRBV29-1|TRBJ2-2
CSVTSGANTGELFF
TGCAGCGTTACAAGCGGAGCGAACACCGGGGAGCTGTTTTTT
>TRBD2|few|TRBV20-1|TRBJ2-3
CSARTSGVTDTQYF
TGCAGTGCTAGGACTAGCGGGGTCACAGATACGCAGTATTTT
>.|.|TRBV24-1|TRBJ2-1
CATRDGSRDEQFF
TGTGCCACCAGGGACGGGAGTCGGGATGAGCAGTTCTTC
>.|.|TRBV5-6|TRBJ2-5
CASSPDPGSPETQYF
TGTGCCAGCAGCCCGGACCCCGGGTCTCCAGAGACCCAGTACTTC
>TRBD1|.|TRBV29-1|TRBJ2-2
CSVDTGQAVGELFF
TGCAGCGTTGATACGGGACAGGCAGTCGGGGAGCTGTTTTTT
>.|.|TRBV10-3|TRBJ2-2
CAIALSGDTGELFF
TGTGCCATCGCTCTTAGTGGGGACACCGGGGAGCTGTTTTTT
>.|.|TRBV6-1|TRBJ2-5
CASSTLETQYF
TGTGCCAGCAGTACCCTGGAGACCCAGTACTTC
>.|.|TRBV12-3/TRBV12-4|TRBJ2-5
CASSFGRVGGTQYF
TGTGCCAGCAGTTTTGGGCGCGTCGGCGGGACCCAGTACTTC
>TRBD2|.|TRBV7-6|TRBJ2-7
CASSGGRAGTYEQYF
TGTGCCAGCAGCGGGGGGAGGGCTGGTACCTACGAGCAGTACTTC
>TRBD2|few|TRBV27|TRBJ2-7
CASRVASSGIHEQYF
TGTGCCAGCAGAGTGGCCAGTAGCGGGATCCACGAGCAGTACTTC
>TRBD1|.|TRBV6-1|TRBJ1-5
CASRTQGAVGNQPQHF
TGTGCCAGCAGAACACAGGGGGCCGTTGGCAATCAGCCCCAGCATTTT
>TRBD2|.|TRBV29-1|TRBJ2-7
CSVARRPAGDEQYF
TGCAGCGTTGCCCGGAGGCCAGCGGGAGACGAGCAGTACTTC
>.|few|TRBV5-1|TRBJ1-1
CASSRTIGWGATEAFF
TGCGCCAGCAGCCGCACGATCGGTTGGGGGGCCACTGAAGCTTTCTTT
>TRBD1|few|TRBV27|TRBJ1-2
CASSFRGQGGYTF
TGTGCCAGCAGTTTCAGGGGGCAGGGTGGCTACACCTTC
>.|.|TRBV11-2|TRBJ2-2
CASSLEGGSNTGELFF
TGTGCCAGCAGCTTAGAGGGGGGCTCGAACACCGGGGAGCTGTTTTTT